This entry lists 22 T cell receptor beta chains sequenced from one sample in a study of CD8 T cells in ankylosing spondylitis. Study-level findings and limits: A motif of seven or eight highly homologous TCR beta variants was seen as apparently characteristic of ankylosing spondylitis blood.

No antigen has been identified for these receptors. TCRdb re-analysed the 5' RACE reads in MiXCR, keeping a single row per CDR3 protein. This sample has about 700,000 distinct CDR3 sequences, with under 20% found just once. Sequencing was carried out using blood, either unsorted or a sorted T cell fraction (not recorded which). These receptors all stem from a male donor with ankylosing spondylitis.

This clonotype was counted a few times. CDR3 sequence reads: CASSVAGGGAYNEQFF. The CDR3 DNA follows: TGTGCCAGCAGCGTAGCTGGCGGGGGGGCTTACAATGAGCAGTTCTTC. This chain joins TRBV9 and TRBJ2-1; 9 bases are shared with TRBD2. V shed 0 bases and J 4 bases; nucleotides not matched to a gene: 5. This CDR3 spans 16 amino acids. Germline-derived CDR1 and CDR2 are SGDLS and YYNGEE. The full variable domain, completed using reference TRBV9 and TRBJ2-1, is DSGVTQTPKHLITATGQRVTLRCSPRSGDLSVYWYQQSLDQGLQFLIQYYNGEERAKGNILERFSAQQFPDLHSELNLSSLELGDSALYFCASSVAGGGAYNEQFFGPGTRLTVL.

There are a few counts of this clonotype. The chain's CDR3 is CSAPGNTGELFF. The CDR3 coding sequence is TGCAGTGCTCCCGGGAACACCGGGGAGCTGTTTTTT. This chain joins TRBV20-1 and TRBJ2-2; D gene unclear. Germline CDR1 and CDR2: DFQATT and SNEGSKA (reference sequence). The ends were cut back, 5 bases at V and 1 base at J, with 5 bases in the middle. This CDR3 contains 12 residues.

This clonotype came up a few times. The gene calls are TRBV6-1 and TRBJ1-5; no definite D call. Looked up from germline, CDR1 is MNHNS and CDR2 is SASEGT. This CDR3 region has 14 residues. Trimming cost V 8 bases and J 2 bases, with 13 bases left between them. CDR3 in amino acids: CASRALAGNQPQHF. As DNA, the CDR3 is TGTGCCAGCCGCGCGTTAGCGGGCAATCAGCCCCAGCATTTT.

This clonotype was recorded many times. V gene TRBV15 combines with J gene TRBJ2-1, with D unresolved. Per germline, CDR1 LNHNV and CDR2 YYDKDF (reference sequence). The CDR3 is 15 amino acids. V was cut by 5 bases and J by 0 bases, with 11 bases left in between. The CDR3 sequence: CATSGTRSSYNEQFF. CDR3 bases: TGTGCCACCAGCGGAACACGGAGCTCCTACAATGAGCAGTTCTTC.

This clonotype has just a few counts. This chain's CDR3 is CSASIGDSNQPQHF. The CDR3, as DNA: TGCAGTGCTAGCATCGGGGATAGCAATCAGCCCCAGCATTTT. V gene TRBV20-1 combines with J gene TRBJ1-5; D unclear. The CDR3 sequence is 14 residues long. V gave up 3 bases and J gave up 0 bases, with 9 bases separating them. Germline assignment: CDR1 DFQATT and CDR2 SNEGSKA (reference sequence).

V usage is TRBV20-1 and J usage is TRBJ2-3; TRBD2 agrees at 10 bases. The germline V gene has CDR1 DFQATT and CDR2 SNEGSKA (reference sequence). The CDR3 covers 15 residues. The ends lost 0 bases at V and 2 bases at J; junction bases unmatched: 2. This CDR3 reads CSARDSGRATDTQYF. CDR3 sequence (DNA): TGCAGTGCTAGAGACAGCGGGAGGGCCACAGATACGCAGTATTTT.

As to this clonotype: One end of the junction varies from germline; a read error may be responsible. This chain joins TRBV4-1 and TRBJ1-2; 8 bases fit TRBD1. This CDR3 comprises 13 residues. From germline, CDR1 is MGHRA and CDR2 YSYEKL. The CDR3 spells CASSQEEGGQGAF. DNA of the CDR3: TGCGCCAGCAGCCAAGAGGAGGGGGGCCAGGGGGCATTC.

The V gene is TRBV9, the J gene TRBJ2-1, with TRBD2 identical over 7 bases. Per the germline V gene, CDR1 is SGDLS and CDR2 is YYNGEE. Trimming cost V 0 bases and J 7 bases; bases outside gene matches: 10. CDR3 length: 16 amino acids. Written as DNA, the CDR3 is TGTGCCAGCAGCGTAGAAGGGACTACCCTAGAAAATGAGCAGTTCTTC. This translates into CASSVEGTTLENEQFF.

Ten or more counts support this clonotype. J is TRBJ2-1 and V is TRBV7-9; TRBD2 is a possible D gene (6 bases). This CDR3 region has 15 residues. Deletions cut 2 bases from V and 7 bases from J, with 15 bases between. Germline V gives CDR1 SEHNR, CDR2 FQNEAQ (reference sequence). This CDR3 is CASSLSTGTSNEQFF. The CDR3 DNA is TGTGCCAGCAGCTTATCAACCGGGACTTCTAATGAGCAGTTCTTC.

This clonotype was detected only a few times. The chain joins TRBV5-1 to TRBJ2-3; D gene uncertain. In germline, CDR1 is SGHRS, CDR2 YFSETQ. This CDR3 contains 15 residues. Trimming removed 0 bases from V and 2 bases from J, with 10 bases in between. In DNA, the CDR3 is TGCGCCAGCAGCTTGGGAGACATTGCCACAGATACGCAGTATTTT. Its translation: CASSLGDIATDTQYF.

This clonotype was detected a few times. The chain has TRBV27 and TRBJ2-3; D may be TRBD1 (6 bases). CDR1 is MNHEY, CDR2 SMNVEV, per germline (reference sequence). This CDR3 has 14 residues. Trimming left V 6 bases short and J 6 bases short, with 16 bases between. The CDR3 is CASRDRSLVDTQYF. The CDR3, as DNA: TGTGCCAGCAGAGACAGGAGTCTCGTGGATACGCAGTATTTT.

This clonotype was counted a few times. CDR3 sequence (DNA): TGCAGTGCTAGTGAAGCCCTAGCGGGGAGCACAGATACGCAGTATTTT. As protein: CSASEALAGSTDTQYF. The chain combines TRBV20-1 with TRBJ2-3; TRBD2 matches at 9 bases. Per the germline V gene, CDR1 is DFQATT and CDR2 is SNEGSKA (reference sequence). The J segment lost 0 bases and the V segment lost 3 bases, leaving 7 bases of the junction unmatched. The CDR3 is 16 amino acids.

There are many counts of this clonotype. V is TRBV12-3 or TRBV12-4 and J is TRBJ1-4, with D tentatively TRBD1 (6 bases). Trimming took 3 bases from V and 5 from J, leaving 13 bases between them. This CDR3 has 15 amino acids. CDR3 amino acids: CASSFSTGVNEKLFF. CDR3 sequence (DNA): TGTGCCAGCAGTTTTTCGACAGGCGTAAATGAAAAACTGTTTTTT.

V and J are TRBV6-1 and TRBJ2-1, with D perhaps matching TRBD2 (5 bases). The germline V and J ends were trimmed by 7 bases and 1 base, with 14 bases remaining between them. Germline assignment: CDR1 MNHNS and CDR2 SASEGT. This CDR3 region has 15 residues. The DNA of the CDR3 is TGTGCCAGCACTCCCGGGGAAGGTTCCTACAATGAGCAGTTCTTC. Amino acid sequence: CASTPGEGSYNEQFF.

This clonotype was recorded a few times. J is TRBJ2-3 and V is TRBV20-1; a weak D match, TRBD2 (7 bases). Trimming removed 1 base from V and 0 bases from J, with 26 bases in between. The CDR3 has 20 residues. Germline lookup yields CDR1 DFQATT and CDR2 SNEGSKA (reference sequence). The CDR3 DNA is TGCAGTGCTAGAGCCACCAGGGAGGGGGGGGTTCAAACTAGCACAGATACGCAGTATTTT. Translation: CSARATREGGVQTSTDTQYF.

This clonotype was detected a few times. The V call is TRBV6-2 or TRBV6-3, the J call TRBJ2-1; no reliable D call. The germline V gene has CDR1 MNHEY and CDR2 SVGEGT. Trimming shortened V by 4 bases and J by 8 bases, and 18 bases separated the two germline ends. The CDR3 covers 15 residues. CDR3 region: CASSSERERWHEQFF. The CDR3 DNA follows: TGTGCCAGCAGTTCCGAGCGCGAGCGATGGCATGAGCAGTTCTTC.

The CDR3 here is CASSEDRVGAVAEQFF. CDR3 DNA: TGTGCCAGCAGCGAAGACAGGGTTGGGGCGGTTGCTGAGCAGTTCTTC. The J gene is TRBJ2-1, the V gene TRBV28, with TRBD1 matching 7 bases. Germline-derived CDR1 and CDR2 are MDHEN and SYDVKM. This CDR3 is 16 amino acids long. V dropped 6 bases and J dropped 9; count of bases not matched to a gene: 17.

This clonotype was found a few times. CDR3 DNA: TGTGCCAGCAGGGGAGTGGTGCAGGAGCAGTACTTC. The encoded protein is CASRGVVQEQYF. The chain links TRBV6-6 to TRBJ2-7, with D tentatively TRBD2 (5 bases). CDR3 length: 12 residues. Germline values: CDR1 MNHNY, CDR2 SVGAGI (reference sequence). Trimming took 6 bases from V and 7 from J, leaving 13 bases between them.

Ten or more counts support this clonotype. V and J are TRBV7-9 and TRBJ2-1; D remains unclear. Germline V CDR1 and CDR2: SEHNR, FQNEAQ (reference sequence). The V end was cut by 5 bases, the J end by 9 bases, with 17 bases between. The CDR3 consists of 14 residues. CDR3 sequence reads: CASSQLPPWGEQFF. The CDR3, as DNA: TGTGCCAGCAGCCAACTACCTCCTTGGGGTGAGCAGTTCTTC.

The chain recombines TRBV6-1 with TRBJ2-1; 15 positions match TRBD2. The germline V gene encodes CDR1 MNHNS and CDR2 SASEGT. V lost 4 bases, J lost 10 bases, and 20 bases stayed unmatched. There are 20 residues in the CDR3. The DNA of the CDR3 is TGTGCCAGCAGTGGTCAGGGACTAGCGGGGGGACCCGTTGGGAGGGAGGAGCAGTTCTTC. It translates to CASSGQGLAGGPVGREEQFF.

The chain couples TRBV10-3 to TRBJ1-2; no reliable D call. Trimming took off 6 bases at V and 3 bases at J, with 8 bases between the two ends. There are 12 residues in the CDR3. CDR1 is ENHRY and CDR2 is SYGVKD in the germline V gene. This CDR3 reads CAIRWADYGYTF. The CDR3, as DNA: TGTGCCATCAGGTGGGCAGACTATGGCTACACCTTC.

This clonotype was detected once. This chain connects TRBV7-2 to TRBJ2-5; no reliable D call. CDR1 and CDR2 (germline): SGHTA, FQGNSA. The CDR3 is made up of 14 amino acids. The V end lost 3 bases, the J end lost 5 bases, and 13 bases lay between the germline ends. This CDR3 reads CASSLGMGLETQYF. DNA for the CDR3: TGTGCCAGCAGCTTGGGTATGGGCTTGGAGACCCAGTACTTC.